This TCR beta chain was sequenced for a study of T cell responses to AZD1222 COVID-19 vaccine. Study conclusions and caveats: Only a handful of AZD1222 recipients were seropositive at baseline. Mostly white British, mostly female donors; authors suggested clonal diversity may be underestimated. Researchers took repertoire samples only after the peak T cell response had come.

Notes on this clone: The antigen is unknown.

CDR1 is SGHRS, CDR2 YFSETQ, per germline. The V gene end was trimmed by 3 bases and the J gene end by 6 bases; junction bases not matched to a gene: 5. The CDR3 is 14 amino acids. Produced via immunoSEQ multiplex PCR; TCRdb's table is partial and in-frame only. This sample has 110,000 to 150,000 clones, with about 93% found just once. The clonotype was recovered from an adult in good health. The chain carries TRBV5-1 and TRBJ1-4, with 7 bases lining up with TRBD1. Sample: peripheral blood, taken on day 0 of AZD1222 vaccination. The CDR3 sequence: CASSSGQLDEKLFF. In DNA, the CDR3 is TGCGCCAGCAGCTCGGGACAGTTGGATGAAAAACTGTTTTTT. Looking up the rest from reference TRBV5-1 and TRBJ1-4 gives the full variable domain: KAGVTQTPRYLIKTRGQQVTLSCSPISGHRSVSWYQQTPGQGLQFLFEYFSETQRNKGNFPGRFSGRQFSNSRSEMNVSTLELGDSALYLCASSSGQLDEKLFFGSGTQLSVL.